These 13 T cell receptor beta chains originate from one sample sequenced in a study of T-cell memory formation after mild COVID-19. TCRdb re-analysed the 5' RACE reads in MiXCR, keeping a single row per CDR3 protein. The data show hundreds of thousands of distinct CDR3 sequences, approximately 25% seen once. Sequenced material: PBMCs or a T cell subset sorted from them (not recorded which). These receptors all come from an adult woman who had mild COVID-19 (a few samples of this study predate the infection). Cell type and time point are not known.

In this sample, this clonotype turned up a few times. In DNA, the CDR3 is TGTGCCAGCAGCTTCGTGGGGGTAGCGGGTGAGCAGTTCTTC. This translates into CASSFVGVAGEQFF. The chain recombines TRBV7-9 with TRBJ2-1; 7 bases match TRBD2. J was trimmed by 9 bases and V by 3 bases; bases with no gene match: 8. The germline CDR1 and CDR2 sequences are SEHNR and FQNEAQ (reference sequence). The CDR3 extends over 14 amino acids.

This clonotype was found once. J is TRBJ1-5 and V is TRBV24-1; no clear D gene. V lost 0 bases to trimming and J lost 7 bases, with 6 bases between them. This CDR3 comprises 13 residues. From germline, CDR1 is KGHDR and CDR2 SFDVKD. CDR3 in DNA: TGTGCCACCAGTGATTTGGGGAGCCAGCCCCAGCATTTT. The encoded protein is CATSDLGSQPQHF.

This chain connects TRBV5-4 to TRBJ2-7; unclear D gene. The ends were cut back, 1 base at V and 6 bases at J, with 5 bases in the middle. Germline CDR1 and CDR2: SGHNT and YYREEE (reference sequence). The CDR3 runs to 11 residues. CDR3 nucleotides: TGTGCCAGCAGCTTGTCTCGCGAGCAGTACTTC. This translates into CASSLSREQYF. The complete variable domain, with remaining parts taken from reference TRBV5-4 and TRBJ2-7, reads ETGVTQSPTHLIKTRGQQVTLRCSSQSGHNTVSWYQQALGQGPQFIFQYYREEENGRGNFPPRFSGLQFPNYSSELNVNALELDDSALYLCASSLSREQYFGPGTRLTVT.

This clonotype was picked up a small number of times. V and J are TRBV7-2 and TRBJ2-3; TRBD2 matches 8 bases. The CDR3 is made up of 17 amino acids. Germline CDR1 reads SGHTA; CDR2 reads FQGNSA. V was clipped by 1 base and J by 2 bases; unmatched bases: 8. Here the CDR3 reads CASSLVYRAGDTDTQYF. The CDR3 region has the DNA TGTGCCAGCAGCTTAGTGTACAGAGCGGGAGACACAGATACGCAGTATTTT.

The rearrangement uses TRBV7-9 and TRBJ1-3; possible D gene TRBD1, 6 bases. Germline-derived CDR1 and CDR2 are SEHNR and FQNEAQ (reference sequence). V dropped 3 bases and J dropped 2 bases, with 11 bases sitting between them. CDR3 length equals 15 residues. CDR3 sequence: CASSLVGGTGNTIYF. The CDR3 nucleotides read TGTGCCAGCAGCTTGGTGGGGGGCACTGGAAACACCATATATTTT.

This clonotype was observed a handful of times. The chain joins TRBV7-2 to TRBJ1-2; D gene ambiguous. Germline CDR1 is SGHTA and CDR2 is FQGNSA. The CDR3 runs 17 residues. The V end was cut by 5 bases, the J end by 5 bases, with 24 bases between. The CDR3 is CASSPHPGVPGSYGYTF. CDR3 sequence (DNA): TGTGCCAGCAGCCCACATCCCGGGGTTCCGGGGAGTTATGGCTACACCTTC.

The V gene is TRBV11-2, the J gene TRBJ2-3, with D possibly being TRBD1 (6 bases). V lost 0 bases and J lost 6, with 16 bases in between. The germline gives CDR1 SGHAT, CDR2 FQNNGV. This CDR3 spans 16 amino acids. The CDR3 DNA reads TGTGCCAGCAGCTTAGATCCAATGGGGGCCGCGGATACGCAGTATTTT. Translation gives CASSLDPMGAADTQYF. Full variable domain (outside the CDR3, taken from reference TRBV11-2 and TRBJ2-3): EAGVAQSPRYKIIEKRQSVAFWCNPISGHATLYWYQQILGQGPKLLIQFQNNGVVDDSQLPKDRFSAERLKGVDSTLKIQPAKLEDSAVYLCASSLDPMGAADTQYFGPGTRLTVL.

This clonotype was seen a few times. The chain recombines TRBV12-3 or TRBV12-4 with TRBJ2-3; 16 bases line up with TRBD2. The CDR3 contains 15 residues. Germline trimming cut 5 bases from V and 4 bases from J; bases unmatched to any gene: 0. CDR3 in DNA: TGTGCCAGCAGTGGGACTAGCGGGAGGGCAGATACGCAGTATTTT. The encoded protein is CASSGTSGRADTQYF.

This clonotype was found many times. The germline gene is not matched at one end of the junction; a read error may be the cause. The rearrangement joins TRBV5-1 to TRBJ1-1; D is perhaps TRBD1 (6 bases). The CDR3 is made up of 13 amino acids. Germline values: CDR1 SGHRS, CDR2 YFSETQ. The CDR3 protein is CASSLEGGTEAFF. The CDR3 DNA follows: TGTGCCAGCAGCTTGGAAGGGGGCACTGAAGCTTTCTTT.

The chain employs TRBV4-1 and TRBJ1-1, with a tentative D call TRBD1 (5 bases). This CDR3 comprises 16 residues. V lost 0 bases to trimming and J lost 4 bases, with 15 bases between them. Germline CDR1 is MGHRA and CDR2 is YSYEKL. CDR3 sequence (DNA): TGCGCCAGCAGCCAAGATCAGAGGGGTCGGGTCACTGAAGCTTTCTTT. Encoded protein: CASSQDQRGRVTEAFF.

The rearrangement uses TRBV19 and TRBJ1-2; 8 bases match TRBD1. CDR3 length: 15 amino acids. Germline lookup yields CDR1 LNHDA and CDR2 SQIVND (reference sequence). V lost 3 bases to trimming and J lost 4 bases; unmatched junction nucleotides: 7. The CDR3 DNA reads TGTGCCAGTAGTATCACCGGACAGGGCGGCTATGGCTACACCTTC. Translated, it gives CASSITGQGGYGYTF. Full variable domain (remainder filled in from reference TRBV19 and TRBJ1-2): DGGITQSPKYLFRKEGQNVTLSCEQNLNHDAMYWYRQDPGQGLRLIYYSQIVNDFQKGDIAEGYSVSREKKESFPLTVTSAQKNPTAFYLCASSITGQGGYGYTFGSGTRLTVV.

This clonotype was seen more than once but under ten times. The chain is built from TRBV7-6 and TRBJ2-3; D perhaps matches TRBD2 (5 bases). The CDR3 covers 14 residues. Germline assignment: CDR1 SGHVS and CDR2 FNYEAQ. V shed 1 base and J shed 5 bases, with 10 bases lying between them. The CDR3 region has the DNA TGTGCCAGCAGCTTAGGCGGACGGGGAGATACGCAGTATTTT. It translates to CASSLGGRGDTQYF.

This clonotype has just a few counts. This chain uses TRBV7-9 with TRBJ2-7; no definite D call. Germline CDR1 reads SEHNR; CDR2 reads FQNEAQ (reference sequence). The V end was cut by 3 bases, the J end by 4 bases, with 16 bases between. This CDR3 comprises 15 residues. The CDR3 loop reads CASSLTASTTYEQYF. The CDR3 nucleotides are TGTGCCAGCAGCTTGACGGCCTCCACTACTTACGAGCAGTACTTC.